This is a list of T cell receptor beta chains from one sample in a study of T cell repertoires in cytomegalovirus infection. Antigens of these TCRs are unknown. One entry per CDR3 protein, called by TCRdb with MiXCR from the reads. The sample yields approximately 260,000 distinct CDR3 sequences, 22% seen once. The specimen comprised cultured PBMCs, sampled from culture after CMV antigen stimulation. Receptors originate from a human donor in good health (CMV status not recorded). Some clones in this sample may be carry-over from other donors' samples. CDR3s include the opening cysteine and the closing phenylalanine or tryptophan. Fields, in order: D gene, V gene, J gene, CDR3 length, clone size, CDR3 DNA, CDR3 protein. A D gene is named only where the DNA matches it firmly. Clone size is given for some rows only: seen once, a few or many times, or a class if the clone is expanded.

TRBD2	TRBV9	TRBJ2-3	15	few	TGTGCCAGCACTATTGAACCTAGCGGCGCAGATACGCAGTATTTT	CASTIEPSGADTQYF
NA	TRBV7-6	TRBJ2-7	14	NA	TGTGCCAGCAGCCGTGGGGCGGCTTCCGGCGAGCAGTACTTC	CASSRGAASGEQYF
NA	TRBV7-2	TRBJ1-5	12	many	TGTGCCAGCAGCGGGCTGGGGCAGCCCCAGCATTTT	CASSGLGQPQHF
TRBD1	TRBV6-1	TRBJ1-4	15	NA	TGTGCCAGCAGTGACGGGACAGGGTGGGGTGAAAAACTGTTTTTT	CASSDGTGWGEKLFF
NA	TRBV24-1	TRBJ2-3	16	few	TGTGCCACCAGTGATTTTGGCGAGGATAGCACAGATACGCAGTATTTT	CATSDFGEDSTDTQYF
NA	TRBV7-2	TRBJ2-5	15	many	TGTGCCAGCAGCTCCGGACAGATGTACCAAGAGACCCAGTACTTC	CASSSGQMYQETQYF
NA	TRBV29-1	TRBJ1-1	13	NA	TGCAGCGTTGAGGATACCTCGGGGGGTGAAGCTTTCTTT	CSVEDTSGGEAFF
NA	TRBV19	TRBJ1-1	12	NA	TGTGCCAGTAGTATAAGGGTCACTGAAGCTTTCTTT	CASSIRVTEAFF
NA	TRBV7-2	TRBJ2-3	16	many	TGTGCCAGCAGCTCTCCCCCCGGACTCAACACAGATACGCAGTATTTT	CASSSPPGLNTDTQYF
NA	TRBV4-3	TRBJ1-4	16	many	TGCGCCAGCAGCCAAGATCGCTCCAGACACAATGAAAAACTGTTTTTT	CASSQDRSRHNEKLFF
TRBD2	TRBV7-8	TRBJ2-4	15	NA	TGTGCCAGCAGCCCGGAGCGGGATGCCAAAAACATTCAGTACTTC	CASSPERDAKNIQYF
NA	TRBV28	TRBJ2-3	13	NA	TGTGCCAGCAGGGACAGCCGCACAGATACGCAGTATTTT	CASRDSRTDTQYF
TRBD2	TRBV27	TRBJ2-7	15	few	TGTGCCAGCAGTTTAGAAGGGACTAGGACCTACGAGCAGTACTTC	CASSLEGTRTYEQYF
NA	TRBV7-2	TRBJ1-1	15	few	TGTGCCAGCAGCAAATGGACGGCGGGGGACACTGAAGCTTTCTTT	CASSKWTAGDTEAFF
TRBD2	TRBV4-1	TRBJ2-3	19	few	TGCGCCAGCAGCCAAGACAAACTAGCGGGAGTAATGATGACTGATACGCAGTATTTT	CASSQDKLAGVMMTDTQYF
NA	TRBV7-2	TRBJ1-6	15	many	TGTGCCAGCAGCTTACGGGGCAGTATTAATTCACCCCTCCACTTT	CASSLRGSINSPLHF
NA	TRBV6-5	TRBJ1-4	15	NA	TGTGCCAGCAGGAGGGGGGACGCAACTAATGAAAAACTGTTTTTT	CASRRGDATNEKLFF
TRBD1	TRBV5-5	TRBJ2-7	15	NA	TGTGCCAGCAGCTCCCTGGGACAGGGTACCTACGAGCAGTACTTC	CASSSLGQGTYEQYF
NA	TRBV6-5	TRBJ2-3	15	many	TGTGCCAGCAGTTCTCTGCCAGCTAGCACAGATACGCAGTATTTT	CASSSLPASTDTQYF
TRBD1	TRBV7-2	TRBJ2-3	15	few	TGTGCCAGCAGCTTAGGCGGGACAGGGCCAGATACGCAGTATTTT	CASSLGGTGPDTQYF
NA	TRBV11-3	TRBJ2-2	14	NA	TGTGCCAGCAGCACACAGGTGAACACCGGGGAGCTGTTTTTT	CASSTQVNTGELFF
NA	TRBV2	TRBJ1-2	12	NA	TGTGCCAGCAGTGAAGGGGGCTATGGCTACACCTTC	CASSEGGYGYTF
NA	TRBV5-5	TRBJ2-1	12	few	TGTGCCAGCACCTTCACTAGCATTGAGCAGTTCTTC	CASTFTSIEQFF
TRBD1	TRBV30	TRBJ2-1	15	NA	TGTGCCTGGGGGGGAGAAGACAGGGCATTCAATGAGCAGTTCTTC	CAWGGEDRAFNEQFF
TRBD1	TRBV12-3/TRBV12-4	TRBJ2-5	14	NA	TGTGCCAGCAGTTTAGACAGGGGATGGGAGACCCAGTACTTC	CASSLDRGWETQYF
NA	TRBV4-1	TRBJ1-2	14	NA	TGCGCCAGCAGCCAAGGCCCGACGGGCTATGGCTACACCTTC	CASSQGPTGYGYTF
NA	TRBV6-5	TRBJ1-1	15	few	TGTGCCAGCAGTTACTCCCCCGGGGACGTGATTGAAGCTTTCTTT	CASSYSPGDVIEAFF
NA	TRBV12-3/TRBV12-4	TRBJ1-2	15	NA	TGTGCCAGCAGTAACCCGCAGGCTTTGGGCTATGGCTACACCTTC	CASSNPQALGYGYTF